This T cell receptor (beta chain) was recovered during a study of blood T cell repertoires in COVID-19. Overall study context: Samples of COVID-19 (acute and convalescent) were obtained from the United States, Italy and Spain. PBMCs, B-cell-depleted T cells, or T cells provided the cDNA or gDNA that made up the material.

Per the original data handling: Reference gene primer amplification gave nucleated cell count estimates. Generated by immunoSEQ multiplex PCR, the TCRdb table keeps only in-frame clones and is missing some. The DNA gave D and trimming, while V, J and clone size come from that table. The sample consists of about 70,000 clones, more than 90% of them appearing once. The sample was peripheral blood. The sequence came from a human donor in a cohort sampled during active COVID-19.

In DNA form, the CDR3 reads TGTGCCAGCAGTGATGACAGCTTCTACGAGCAGTACTTC. Its translation is CASSDDSFYEQYF. This chain connects TRBV6-1 to TRBJ2-7, with D tentatively TRBD1 (5 bases). Trimming cost V 3 bases and J 3 bases, with 9 bases left between them. The germline gives CDR1 MNHNS, CDR2 SASEGT. The CDR3 sequence is 13 residues long.